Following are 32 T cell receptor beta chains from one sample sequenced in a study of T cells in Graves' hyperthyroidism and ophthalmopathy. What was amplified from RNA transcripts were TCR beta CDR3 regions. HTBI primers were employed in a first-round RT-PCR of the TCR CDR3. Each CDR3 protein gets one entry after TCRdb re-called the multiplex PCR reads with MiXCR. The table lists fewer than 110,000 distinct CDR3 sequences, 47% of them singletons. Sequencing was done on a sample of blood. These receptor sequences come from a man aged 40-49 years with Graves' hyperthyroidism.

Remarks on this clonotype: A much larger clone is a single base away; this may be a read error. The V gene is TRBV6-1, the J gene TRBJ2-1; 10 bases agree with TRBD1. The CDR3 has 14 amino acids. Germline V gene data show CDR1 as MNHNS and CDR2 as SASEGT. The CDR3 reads CASSRDRGWNEQLF. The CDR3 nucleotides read TGTGCCAGCAGTAGGGACAGGGGCTGGAATGAGCAGCTCTTC.

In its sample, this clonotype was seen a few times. The CDR3 region is CASSPPGARYEQYF. In nucleotides, the CDR3 is TGTGCCAGCTCACCACCGGGCGCTCGCTACGAGCAGTACTTC. This chain connects TRBV18 to TRBJ2-7; D unclear. The germline CDR1 and CDR2 sequences are KGHSH and LQKENI. Trimming pared 0 bases from V and 3 bases from J, leaving 9 bases between. CDR3 length: 14 residues.

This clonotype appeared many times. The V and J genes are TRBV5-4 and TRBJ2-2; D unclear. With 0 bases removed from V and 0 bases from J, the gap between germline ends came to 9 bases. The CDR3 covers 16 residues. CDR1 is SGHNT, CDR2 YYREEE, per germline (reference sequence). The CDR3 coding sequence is TGTGCCAGCAGCTTGGAGTGGGCTGCGAACACCGGGGAGCTGTTTTTT. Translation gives CASSLEWAANTGELFF.

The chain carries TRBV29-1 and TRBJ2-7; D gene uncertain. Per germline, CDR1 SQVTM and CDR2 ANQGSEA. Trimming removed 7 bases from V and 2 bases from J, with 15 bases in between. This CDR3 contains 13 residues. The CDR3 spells CSADPSRAYEQYF. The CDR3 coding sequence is TGCAGCGCCGATCCCAGCAGAGCCTACGAGCAGTACTTC.

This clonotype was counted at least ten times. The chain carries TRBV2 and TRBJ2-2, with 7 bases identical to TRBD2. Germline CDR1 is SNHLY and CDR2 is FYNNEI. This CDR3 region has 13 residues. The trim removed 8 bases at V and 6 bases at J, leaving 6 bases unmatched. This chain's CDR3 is CASDLLASGELFF. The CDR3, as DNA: TGTGCCAGCGACCTACTAGCGTCCGGGGAGCTGTTTTTT.

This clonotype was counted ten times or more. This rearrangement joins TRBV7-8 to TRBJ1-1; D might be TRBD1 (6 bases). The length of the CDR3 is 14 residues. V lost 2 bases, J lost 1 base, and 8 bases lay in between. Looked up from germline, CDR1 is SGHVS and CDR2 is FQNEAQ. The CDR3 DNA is TGTGCCAGCAGCTTAAGGGACACGAACACTGAAGCTTTCTTT. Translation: CASSLRDTNTEAFF. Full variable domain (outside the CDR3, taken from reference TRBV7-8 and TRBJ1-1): GAGVSQSPRYKVAKRGQDVALRCDPISGHVSLFWYQQALGQGPEFLTYFQNEAQLDKSGLPSDRFFAERPEGSVSTLKIQRTQQEDSAVYLCASSLRDTNTEAFFGQGTRLTVV.

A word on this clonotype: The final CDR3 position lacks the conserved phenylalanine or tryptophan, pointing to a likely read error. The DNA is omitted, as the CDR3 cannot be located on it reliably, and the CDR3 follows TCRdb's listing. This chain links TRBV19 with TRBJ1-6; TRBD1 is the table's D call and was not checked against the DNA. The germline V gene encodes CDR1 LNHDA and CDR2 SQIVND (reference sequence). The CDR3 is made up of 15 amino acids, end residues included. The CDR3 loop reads CASSIDGGGDSPLQS.

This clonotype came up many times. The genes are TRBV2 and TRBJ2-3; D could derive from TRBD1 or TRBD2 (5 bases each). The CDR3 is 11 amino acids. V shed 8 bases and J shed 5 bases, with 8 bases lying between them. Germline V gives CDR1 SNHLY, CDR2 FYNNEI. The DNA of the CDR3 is TGTGCCAGCGCTGGGGGAGATACGCAGTATTTT. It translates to CASAGGDTQYF.

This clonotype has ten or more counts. The CDR3 here is CSKQGNYEQFF. CDR3 in DNA: TGCAGCAAACAGGGGAATTATGAGCAGTTCTTC. This rearrangement joins TRBV20-1 to TRBJ2-1, with 7 bases that match TRBD1. Germline V gene data show CDR1 as DFQATT and CDR2 as SNEGSKA (reference sequence). This CDR3 is built from 11 residues.

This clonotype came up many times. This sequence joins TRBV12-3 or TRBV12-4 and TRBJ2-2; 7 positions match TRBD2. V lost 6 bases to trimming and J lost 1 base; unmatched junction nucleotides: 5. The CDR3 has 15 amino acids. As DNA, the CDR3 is TGTGCCAGCAGGGGGGGGAGTAGGAACACCGGGGAGCTGTTTTTT. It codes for CASRGGSRNTGELFF.

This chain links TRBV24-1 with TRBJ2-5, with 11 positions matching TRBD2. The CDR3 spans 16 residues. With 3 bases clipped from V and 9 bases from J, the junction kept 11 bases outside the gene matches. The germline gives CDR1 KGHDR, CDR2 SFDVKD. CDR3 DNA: TGTGCCACCAGTGATGACCCCATAGCGGGAGGGCGAGCCCAGTACTTC. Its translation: CATSDDPIAGGRAQYF.

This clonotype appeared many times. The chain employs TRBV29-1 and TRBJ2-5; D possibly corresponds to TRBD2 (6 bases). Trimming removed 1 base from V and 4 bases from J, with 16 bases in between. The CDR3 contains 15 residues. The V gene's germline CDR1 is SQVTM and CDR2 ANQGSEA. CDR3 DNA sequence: TGCAGCGTTGAAGCCCCTCGGGGGTTCAGAGAGACCCAGTACTTC. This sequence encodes CSVEAPRGFRETQYF.

The CDR3 is CRDRGGNRVNTEAFF. The CDR3 DNA reads as TGCAGGGACAGGGGGGGCAACAGGGTGAACACTGAAGCTTTCTTT. The chain has TRBV20-1 and TRBJ1-1; 10 bases match TRBD1. The CDR3 extends over 15 amino acids. From germline, CDR1 is DFQATT and CDR2 SNEGSKA (reference sequence).

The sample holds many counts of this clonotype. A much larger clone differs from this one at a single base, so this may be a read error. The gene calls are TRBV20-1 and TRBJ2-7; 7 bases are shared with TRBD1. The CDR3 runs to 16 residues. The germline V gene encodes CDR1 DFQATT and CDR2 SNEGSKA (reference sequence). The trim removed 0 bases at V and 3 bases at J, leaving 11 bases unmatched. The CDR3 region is CSARDFAAGGDYEQYF. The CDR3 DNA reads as TGCAGTGCTAGAGATTTTGCGGCAGGGGGAGACTACGAGCAGTACTTC.

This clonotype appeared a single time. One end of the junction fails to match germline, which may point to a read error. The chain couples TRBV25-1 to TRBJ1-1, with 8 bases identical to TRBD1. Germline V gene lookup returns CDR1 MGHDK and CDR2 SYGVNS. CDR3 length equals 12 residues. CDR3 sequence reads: CANNRGNAEAFF. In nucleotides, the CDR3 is TGTGCCAACAACAGGGGGAACGCTGAAGCTTTCTTT.

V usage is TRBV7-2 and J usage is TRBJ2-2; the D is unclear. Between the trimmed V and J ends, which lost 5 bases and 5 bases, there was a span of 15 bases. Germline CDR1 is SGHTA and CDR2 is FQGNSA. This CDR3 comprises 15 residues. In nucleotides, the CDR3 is TGTGCCAGCAGCCACGACCTATTTGGTACCGGGGAGCTGTTTTTT. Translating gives CASSHDLFGTGELFF. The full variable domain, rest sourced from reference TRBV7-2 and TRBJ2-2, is GAGVSQSPSNKVTEKGKDVELRCDPISGHTALYWYRQSLGQGLEFLIYFQGNSAPDKSGLPSDRFSAERTGGSVSTLTIQRTQQEDSAVYLCASSHDLFGTGELFFGEGSRLTVL.

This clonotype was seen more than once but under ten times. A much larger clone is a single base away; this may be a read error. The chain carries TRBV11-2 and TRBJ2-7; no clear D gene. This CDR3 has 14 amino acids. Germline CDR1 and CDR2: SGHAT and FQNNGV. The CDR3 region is CASSLSSANYGQYF. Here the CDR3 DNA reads TGTGCCAGCAGCTTATCTAGTGCCAACTACGGGCAGTACTTC. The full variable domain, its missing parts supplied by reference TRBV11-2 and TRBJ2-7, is EAGVAQSPRYKIIEKRQSVAFWCNPISGHATLYWYQQILGQGPKLLIQFQNNGVVDDSQLPKDRFSAERLKGVDSTLKIQPAKLEDSAVYLCASSLSSANYGQYFGPGTRLTVT.

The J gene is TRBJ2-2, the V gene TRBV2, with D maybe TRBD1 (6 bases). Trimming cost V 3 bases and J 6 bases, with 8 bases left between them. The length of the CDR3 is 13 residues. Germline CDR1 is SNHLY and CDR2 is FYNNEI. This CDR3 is CASSDRTAGELFF. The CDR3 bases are TGTGCCAGCAGTGATAGGACAGCCGGGGAGCTGTTTTTT.

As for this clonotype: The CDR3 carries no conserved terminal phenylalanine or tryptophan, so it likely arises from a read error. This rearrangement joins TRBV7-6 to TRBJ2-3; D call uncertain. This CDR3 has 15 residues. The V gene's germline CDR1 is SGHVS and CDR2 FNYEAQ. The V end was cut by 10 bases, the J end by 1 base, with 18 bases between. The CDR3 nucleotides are TGTGCCATCACCTTATGGGTAGGCGGCACAGATACGCAGTATGTT. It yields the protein CAITLWVGGTDTQYV.

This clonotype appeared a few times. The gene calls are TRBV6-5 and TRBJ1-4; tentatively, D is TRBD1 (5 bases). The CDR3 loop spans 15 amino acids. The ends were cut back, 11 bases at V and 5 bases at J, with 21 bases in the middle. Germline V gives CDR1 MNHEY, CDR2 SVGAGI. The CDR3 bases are TGTGCCTCTACTTCTAATGGGGCAGGGAATGAAAAACTGTTTTTT. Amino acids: CASTSNGAGNEKLFF.

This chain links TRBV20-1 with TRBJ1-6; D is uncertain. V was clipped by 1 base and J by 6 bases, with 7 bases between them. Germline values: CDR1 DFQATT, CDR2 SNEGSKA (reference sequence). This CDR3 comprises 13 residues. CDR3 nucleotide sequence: TGCAGTGCTAGAGGTGGGATTAATTCACCCCTCCACTTT. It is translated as CSARGGINSPLHF.

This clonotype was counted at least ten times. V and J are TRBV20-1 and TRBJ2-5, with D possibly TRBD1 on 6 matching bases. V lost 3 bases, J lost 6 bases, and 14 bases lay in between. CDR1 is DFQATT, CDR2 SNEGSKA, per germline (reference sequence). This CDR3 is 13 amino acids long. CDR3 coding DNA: TGCAGTGCTAGCCGGCAGGGGAAGAAGACCCAGTACTTC. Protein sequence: CSASRQGKKTQYF.

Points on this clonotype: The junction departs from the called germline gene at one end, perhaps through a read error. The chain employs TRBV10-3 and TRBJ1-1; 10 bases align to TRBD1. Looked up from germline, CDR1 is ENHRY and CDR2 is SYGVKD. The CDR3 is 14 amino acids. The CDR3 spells CAINGGQGGTEACF. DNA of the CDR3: TGTGCCATCAATGGAGGACAGGGGGGCACTGAAGCTTGCTTT.

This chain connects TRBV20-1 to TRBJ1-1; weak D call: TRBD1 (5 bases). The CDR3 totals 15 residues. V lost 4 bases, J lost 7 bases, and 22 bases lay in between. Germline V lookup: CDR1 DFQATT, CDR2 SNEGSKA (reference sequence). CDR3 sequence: CSAIGPESGRGEAFF. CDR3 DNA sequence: TGCAGTGCTATTGGTCCCGAGTCGGGGAGGGGTGAAGCTTTCTTT.

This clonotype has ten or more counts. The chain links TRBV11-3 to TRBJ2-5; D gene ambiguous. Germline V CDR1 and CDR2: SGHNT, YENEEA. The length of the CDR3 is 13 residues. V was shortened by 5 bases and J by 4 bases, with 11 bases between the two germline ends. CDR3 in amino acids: CASSIREVETQYF. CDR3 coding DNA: TGTGCCAGCAGCATTAGAGAGGTAGAGACCCAGTACTTC. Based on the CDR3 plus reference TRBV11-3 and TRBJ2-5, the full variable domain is EAGVVQSPRYKIIEKKQPVAFWCNPISGHNTLYWYLQNLGQGPELLIRYENEEAVDDSQLPKDRFSAERLKGVDSTLKIQPAELGDSAVYLCASSIREVETQYFGPGTRLLVL.

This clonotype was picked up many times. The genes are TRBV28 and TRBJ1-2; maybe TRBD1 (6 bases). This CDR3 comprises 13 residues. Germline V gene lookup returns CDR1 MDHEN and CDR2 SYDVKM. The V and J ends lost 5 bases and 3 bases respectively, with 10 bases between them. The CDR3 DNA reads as TGTGCCAGCAGTCGACAGGAATACTATGGCTACACCTTC. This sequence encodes CASSRQEYYGYTF.

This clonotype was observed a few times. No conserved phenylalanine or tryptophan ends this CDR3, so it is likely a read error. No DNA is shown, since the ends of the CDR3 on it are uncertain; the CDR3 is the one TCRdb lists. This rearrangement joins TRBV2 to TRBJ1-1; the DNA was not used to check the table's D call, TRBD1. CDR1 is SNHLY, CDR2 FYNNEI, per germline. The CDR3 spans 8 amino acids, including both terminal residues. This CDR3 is CASSTGQA.

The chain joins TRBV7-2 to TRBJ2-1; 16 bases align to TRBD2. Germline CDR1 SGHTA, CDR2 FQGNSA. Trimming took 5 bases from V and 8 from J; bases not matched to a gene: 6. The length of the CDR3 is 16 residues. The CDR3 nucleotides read TGTGCCAGCAGCAAGGGACTAGCGGGAGGGCCCCATGAGCAGTTCTTC. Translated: CASSKGLAGGPHEQFF.

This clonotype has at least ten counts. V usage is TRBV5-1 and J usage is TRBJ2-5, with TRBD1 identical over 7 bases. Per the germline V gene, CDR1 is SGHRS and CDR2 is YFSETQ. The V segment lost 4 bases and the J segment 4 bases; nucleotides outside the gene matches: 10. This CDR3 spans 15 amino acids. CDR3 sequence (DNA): TGCGCCAGCAGCAGCCTGGACAGGACATTAGAGACCCAGTACTTC. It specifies CASSSLDRTLETQYF.

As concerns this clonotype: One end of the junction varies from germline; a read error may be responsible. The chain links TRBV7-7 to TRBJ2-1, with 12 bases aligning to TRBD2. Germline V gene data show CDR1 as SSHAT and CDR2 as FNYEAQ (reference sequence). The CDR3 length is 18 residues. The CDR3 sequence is CASSLAEGLAGSYNEQFF. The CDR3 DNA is TGTGCTAGCAGCTTAGCGGAAGGACTAGCGGGAAGCTACAATGAGCAGTTCTTC.

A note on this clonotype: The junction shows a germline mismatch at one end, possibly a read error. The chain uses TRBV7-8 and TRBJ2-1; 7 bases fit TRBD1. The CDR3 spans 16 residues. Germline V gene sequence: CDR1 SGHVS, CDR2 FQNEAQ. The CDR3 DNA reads TGTGCTAGCAGCTTAGGGGGCCCTCTAGTGGCGAATGAGCAGTTCTTC. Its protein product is CASSLGGPLVANEQFF.

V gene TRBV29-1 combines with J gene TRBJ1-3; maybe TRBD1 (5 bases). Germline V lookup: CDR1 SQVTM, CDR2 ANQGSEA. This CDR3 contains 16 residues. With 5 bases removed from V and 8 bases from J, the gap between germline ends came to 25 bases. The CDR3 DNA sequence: TGCAGCGTTCTTTGGGACCTAAGGAGCTATGGCTACACCATATATTTT. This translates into CSVLWDLRSYGYTIYF.